Following are 21 T cell receptor beta chains from one sample sequenced in a study of shared clonotypes between healthy human individuals. Method: immunoSEQ multiplex PCR; TCRdb's copy keeps in-frame clones and lacks some. The sample lists approximately 980,000 clones; about three quarters were seen once. Input material: memory CD4+ T cells sorted from blood. This sample's subset: CD45RA-negative fraction. These receptors were obtained from a young man in good health.

This clone was detected a few times. Other DNA variants within this sample encode the same CDR3. The chain recombines TRBV7-6 with TRBJ2-7; a possible D gene is TRBD2 (5 bases). The length of the CDR3 is 14 residues. V shed 1 base and J shed 4 bases, with 11 bases lying between them. Germline V lookup: CDR1 SGHVS, CDR2 FNYEAQ. In DNA, the CDR3 is TGTGCCAGCAGCTTAGGTGCGGGTCCGTACGAGCAGTACTTC. This codes for CASSLGAGPYEQYF. Filled out from reference TRBV7-6 and TRBJ2-7, the complete variable domain reads GAGVSQSPRYKVTKRGQDVALRCDPISGHVSLYWYRQALGQGPEFLTYFNYEAQQDKSGLPNDRFSAERPEGSISTLTIQRTEQRDSAMYRCASSLGAGPYEQYFGPGTRLTVT.

The J gene is TRBJ1-4, the V gene TRBV6-1, with 7 bases identical to TRBD1. CDR3 length equals 14 residues. Germline V gene sequence: CDR1 MNHNS, CDR2 SASEGT. J was trimmed by 6 bases and V by 6 bases; bases with no gene match: 7. CDR3 region: CASRGQEKHEKLFF. The DNA of the CDR3 is TGTGCCAGCAGAGGACAGGAAAAACATGAAAAACTGTTTTTT.

Concerning this clone itself: The sample holds other DNA sequences that translate to the same CDR3. The genes are TRBV6-1 and TRBJ1-2, with 9 bases that match TRBD1. J lost 5 bases, V lost 7 bases, and 2 bases had no gene match. The germline V gene encodes CDR1 MNHNS and CDR2 SASEGT. The CDR3 totals 12 residues. The CDR3 loop is CASNDRGYGYTF. The CDR3 DNA reads as TGTGCCAGCAATGACAGGGGGTATGGCTACACCTTC.

The V and J genes are TRBV7-2 and TRBJ2-3, with TRBD2 as a possible D gene (6 bases). The V end was cut by 4 bases, the J end by 2 bases, with 13 bases between. Germline V CDR1 and CDR2: SGHTA, FQGNSA. The CDR3 covers 15 residues. The chain's CDR3 is CASSWGVLVTDTQYF. The CDR3, as DNA: TGTGCCAGCAGCTGGGGGGTGCTAGTCACAGATACGCAGTATTTT.

The J gene is TRBJ2-2, the V gene TRBV5-1; D tentatively fits TRBD1 or TRBD2 (5 bases each). Trimming left V 2 bases short and J 4 bases short, with 15 bases between. The CDR3 has 16 amino acids. Per germline, CDR1 SGHRS and CDR2 YFSETQ. The CDR3 DNA reads as TGCGCCAGCAGCTTAGGGACCGACTTCCCCACCGGGGAGCTGTTTTTT. Protein sequence: CASSLGTDFPTGELFF.

In its sample, this clone was seen once. Other DNA sequences in this sample translate to the same CDR3. The V gene is TRBV10-3, the J gene TRBJ2-5; D call uncertain. The CDR3 consists of 12 residues. V dropped 0 bases and J dropped 5 bases, with 4 bases sitting between them. The germline gives CDR1 ENHRY, CDR2 SYGVKD. CDR3 protein: CAISESVETQYF. In nucleotides, the CDR3 is TGTGCCATCAGTGAGTCCGTGGAGACCCAGTACTTC.

The rearrangement links TRBV19 to TRBJ1-1; D is ambiguous. Per germline, CDR1 LNHDA and CDR2 SQIVND (reference sequence). CDR3 length: 14 amino acids. Trimming took 3 bases from V and 1 from J, leaving 9 bases between them. The CDR3 region is CASSIYWGNTEAFF. In DNA, the CDR3 is TGTGCCAGTAGTATTTACTGGGGGAACACTGAAGCTTTCTTT.

The CDR3 coding sequence is TGCGCCAGCAGCTTGGCTCAGACCTATTCACCCCTCCACTTT. It is translated as CASSLAQTYSPLHF. The gene calls are TRBV5-1 and TRBJ1-6; D is undetermined. V was shortened by 0 bases and J by 8 bases, with 9 bases between the two germline ends. Germline CDR1 SGHRS, CDR2 YFSETQ. The CDR3 extends over 14 amino acids.

The rearrangement joins TRBV30 to TRBJ2-2; 9 positions match TRBD1. The ends lost 0 bases at V and 3 bases at J; junction bases unmatched: 11. The CDR3 is made up of 18 amino acids. Germline CDR1 and CDR2: GTSNPN and SVGIG (reference sequence). CDR3 bases: TGTGCCTGGAGTGTACCATCGACAGGGGGTAAGTACACCGGGGAGCTGTTTTTT. It translates to CAWSVPSTGGKYTGELFF.

This chain connects TRBV10-3 to TRBJ2-7; TRBD1 might be the D (6 bases). V was cut by 10 bases and J by 0 bases, with 16 bases left in between. This CDR3 region has 14 residues. CDR1 ENHRY and CDR2 SYGVKD come from the germline V gene. CDR3 nucleotides: TGTGCCACCCGTCCAGGGGATTACTCCTACGAGCAGTACTTC. Translating it yields CATRPGDYSYEQYF.

V and J are TRBV2 and TRBJ2-7; 7 bases agree with TRBD1. The CDR3 has 13 amino acids. The germline gives CDR1 SNHLY, CDR2 FYNNEI. V lost 8 bases, J lost 5 bases, and 9 bases stayed unmatched. In DNA form, the CDR3 reads TGTGCCAGCTCTGAACAGGGGTGGAACGAGCAGTACTTC. The encoded protein is CASSEQGWNEQYF.

V and J are TRBV28 and TRBJ2-6; D might be TRBD1 (5 bases). With 5 bases removed from V and 0 bases from J, the gap between germline ends came to 17 bases. CDR1 is MDHEN, CDR2 SYDVKM, per germline. The CDR3 covers 18 residues. CDR3: CASSPLGQGISGANVLTF. CDR3 nucleotide sequence: TGTGCCAGCAGTCCCCTGGGGCAGGGCATCTCTGGGGCCAACGTCCTGACTTTC.

The chain combines TRBV30 with TRBJ1-6; TRBD1 agrees at 7 bases. The ends lost 4 bases at V and 7 bases at J; junction bases unmatched: 7. Looked up from germline, CDR1 is GTSNPN and CDR2 is SVGIG (reference sequence). This CDR3 region has 14 residues. The CDR3 region is CAWNIQGWNSPLHF. The CDR3 nucleotides are TGTGCCTGGAACATACAGGGGTGGAATTCACCCCTCCACTTT.

The DNA of the CDR3 is TGCGCCAGCAGCCCAGGGACCGCAGTTGAGCAGTTCTTC. This sequence encodes CASSPGTAVEQFF. The V call is TRBV5-1, the J call TRBJ2-1; D could derive from TRBD1 or TRBD2 (5 bases each). CDR1 is SGHRS, CDR2 YFSETQ, per germline. Trimming took off 4 bases at V and 9 bases at J, with 14 bases between the two ends. This CDR3 spans 13 amino acids.

In its sample, this clone was seen a few times. The chain carries TRBV29-1 and TRBJ2-3; TRBD2 matches at 8 bases. Germline CDR1 is SQVTM and CDR2 is ANQGSEA. With 5 bases clipped from V and 0 bases from J, the junction kept 7 bases outside the gene matches. CDR3 size: 15 residues. CDR3 protein: CSVPGTSYSTDTQYF. In nucleotides, the CDR3 is TGCAGCGTTCCGGGGACTAGTTATAGCACAGATACGCAGTATTTT.

The chain couples TRBV5-1 to TRBJ1-2; D gene ambiguous. The CDR3 has 13 amino acids. V lost 0 bases to trimming and J lost 8 bases, with 11 bases between them. In germline, CDR1 is SGHRS, CDR2 YFSETQ. CDR3 residues: CASSLATVEGYTF. CDR3 sequence (DNA): TGCGCCAGCAGCTTGGCCACGGTTGAAGGCTACACCTTC.

The chain links TRBV29-1 to TRBJ1-2; D is uncertain. V shed 2 bases and J shed 8 bases, with 15 bases lying between them. The CDR3 covers 13 residues. In germline, CDR1 is SQVTM, CDR2 ANQGSEA. CDR3 amino acids: CSVERWQERGYTF. DNA for the CDR3: TGCAGCGTTGAACGGTGGCAGGAACGGGGCTACACCTTC.

As for this clone: One base separates it from a far larger clone, so it is likely a read error. Within the sample, other DNA sequences also encode this same CDR3. The rearrangement links TRBV6-5 to TRBJ2-1; TRBD2 might be the D (6 bases). The CDR3 runs to 11 residues. Germline V CDR1 and CDR2: MNHEY, SVGAGI. The CDR3 loop reads CASEQGGKQFF. CDR3 coding DNA: TGTGCCAGCGAGCAGGGCGGGAAGCAATTCTTC.

In its sample, this clone was seen a few times. The chain is built from TRBV30 and TRBJ2-7, with a possible D match to TRBD2 (7 bases). V was pared by 0 bases and J by 0 bases, with 15 bases between. This CDR3 comprises 16 residues. The germline gives CDR1 GTSNPN, CDR2 SVGIG (reference sequence). CDR3 amino acids: CAWSVRGAGSSYEQYF. CDR3 nucleotides: TGTGCCTGGAGTGTACGGGGGGCGGGGAGCTCCTACGAGCAGTACTTC.

This clone was found a few times. V and J are TRBV30 and TRBJ1-3; the D is unclear. V was shortened by 4 bases and J by 4 bases, with 11 bases between the two germline ends. From germline, CDR1 is GTSNPN and CDR2 SVGIG (reference sequence). The CDR3 is 13 residues long. The CDR3, as DNA: TGTGCCTGGACCATAAGTTCCGGAAACACCATATATTTT. Amino acid sequence: CAWTISSGNTIYF.

The chain employs TRBV11-1 and TRBJ2-7; a possible D gene is TRBD1 (5 bases). This CDR3 is 14 amino acids long. V was pared by 6 bases and J by 5 bases, with 17 bases between. Germline V gives CDR1 SGHAT, CDR2 FQDESV (reference sequence). The CDR3 spells CASSFYLQEHEQYF. In nucleotides, the CDR3 is TGTGCCAGCAGTTTTTACCTACAGGAGCACGAGCAGTACTTC. Complete variable domain (other parts from reference TRBV11-1 and TRBJ2-7): EAEVAQSPRYKITEKSQAVAFWCDPISGHATLYWYRQILGQGPELLVQFQDESVVDDSQLPKDRFSAERLKGVDSTLKIQPAELGDSAMYLCASSFYLQEHEQYFGPGTRLTVT.